This record covers a single TCR beta chain. This sample is drawn from a study of blood T cell repertoires in COVID-19. Study information: Sources were T cells, B-cell-depleted T cells, or PBMCs; the material itself was cDNA or gDNA.

Original analysis: Quantification of nucleated cells was approximated via reference gene primer amplification. TCRdb's copy holds only in-frame clones and misses some; the assay was immunoSEQ multiplex PCR. V and J calls and clone size are those listed in that table; D and trimming were worked out from the DNA. The table lists around 160,000 clones, roughly 80% of them singletons. With 5 bases clipped from V and 7 bases from J, the junction kept 1 base outside the gene matches. CDR1 LNHDA and CDR2 SQIVND come from the germline V gene (reference sequence). CDR3 length: 12 amino acids. The sequence derives from a woman of 80 years or more with acute or convalescent COVID-19. Sequencing was performed on peripheral blood. The chain joins TRBV19 to TRBJ1-4; TRBD1 agrees at 7 bases. CDR3 in amino acids: CASSYRGEKLFF. In DNA form, the CDR3 reads TGTGCCAGTAGTTACAGGGGTGAAAAACTGTTTTTT.